One sample yielded the 19 T cell receptor beta chains listed below, sequenced in a study of metastatic and nonmetastatic thyroid tumors. With MiXCR, TCRdb called clones anew from the PCR reads. The sample contains about 32,000 clones, 7.4% of which appear only once. The entire patient cohort was treatment-naive prior to thyroid surgery. The sample taken for sequencing was blood. All receptors derive from a female donor with papillary thyroid cancer or a benign thyroid nodule (not recorded which). Some clones in this sample may be carry-over from other donors' samples.

The table lists this clone with many counts. The V and J genes are TRBV5-5 and TRBJ1-2; D uncertain. Trimming removed 0 bases at V and 5 bases at J, with 14 bases between. The CDR3 covers 15 residues. Germline V lookup: CDR1 SGHKS, CDR2 YYEKEE (reference sequence). This CDR3 is CASSLVARPEYGYTF. The CDR3, as DNA: TGTGCCAGCAGCTTGGTGGCCAGGCCAGAGTATGGCTACACCTTC.

This clone showed up many times. The identical CDR3 is also encoded by other nucleotide sequences in the sample. The V call is TRBV7-8, the J call TRBJ1-5; TRBD1 aligns across 10 bases. The CDR3 sequence is 16 residues long. Trimming at V came to 1 base and at J to 4 bases, leaving 4 bases not matched to a gene. Germline V CDR1 and CDR2: SGHVS, FQNEAQ. For the CDR3, the DNA is TGTGCCAGCAGCTTAGGACAGGGGGCAGGGAATCAGCCCCAGCATTTT. Translating gives CASSLGQGAGNQPQHF.

This clone was seen many times. V and J are TRBV7-9 and TRBJ2-1; a weak D match, TRBD1 (6 bases). CDR1 and CDR2 (germline): SEHNR, FQNEAQ (reference sequence). Trimming cost V 5 bases and J 3 bases, with 17 bases left between them. This CDR3 is 16 amino acids long. The DNA for the CDR3 is TGTGCCAGCAGCCGAGGTGGGCAGGGGAGCTACAATGAGCAGTTCTTC. Its protein product is CASSRGGQGSYNEQFF.

This clone was picked up many times. The gene calls are TRBV25-1 and TRBJ2-7; TRBD2 matches 10 bases. The V and J ends lost 5 bases and 6 bases, in that order; junction bases with no gene match: 10. The CDR3 spans 15 residues. Germline CDR1 is MGHDK and CDR2 is SYGVNS. The CDR3, as DNA: TGTGCCAGCAGTCTAGAGGAGCGGGGGGGCCGCGAGCAGTACTTC. It is translated as CASSLEERGGREQYF.

J is TRBJ2-7 and V is TRBV5-1; 9 positions match TRBD2. V shed 4 bases, J shed 7 bases, and the junction held 12 bases outside the gene matches. Germline CDR1 is SGHRS and CDR2 is YFSETQ. The CDR3 length is 15 residues. The CDR3 loop reads CASSEWTSVIREQYF. The CDR3 DNA reads TGCGCCAGCAGCGAATGGACTAGCGTGATTAGAGAGCAGTACTTC.

This clone was seen ten or more times. This rearrangement joins TRBV6-1 to TRBJ1-4; D is unresolved. Per germline, CDR1 MNHNS and CDR2 SASEGT. The CDR3 loop spans 13 amino acids. The V end lost 8 bases, the J end lost 4 bases, and 11 bases lay between the germline ends. In nucleotides, the CDR3 is TGTGCCAGCCGGCCACCGAGTAATGAAAAACTGTTTTTT. Amino acid sequence: CASRPPSNEKLFF.

The table lists this clone with a few counts. The rearrangement uses TRBV7-2 and TRBJ2-3; D gene unclear. Trimming took 6 bases from V and 2 from J, leaving 9 bases between them. Looked up from germline, CDR1 is SGHTA and CDR2 is FQGNSA. This CDR3 has 13 residues. CDR3 coding DNA: TGTGCCAGCAGTCGACCGGACACAGATACGCAGTATTTT. It translates to CASSRPDTDTQYF.

In its sample, this clone was seen many times. The gene calls are TRBV11-3 and TRBJ2-2; weak D call: TRBD1 (6 bases). V shed 4 bases and J shed 2 bases, with 8 bases lying between them. CDR3 length: 14 residues. The V gene's germline CDR1 is SGHNT and CDR2 YENEEA. The CDR3 region is CASSSRGNTGELFF. The CDR3 nucleotides are TGTGCCAGCAGCTCCAGGGGAAACACCGGGGAGCTGTTTTTT.

This clone is termed medium-sized. This rearrangement joins TRBV6-1 to TRBJ1-4; D not resolved. The CDR3 has 15 residues. In germline, CDR1 is MNHNS, CDR2 SASEGT. V dropped 6 bases and J dropped 4 bases, with 15 bases sitting between them. CDR3 sequence: CASRRGTVDNEKLFF. The CDR3 nucleotides read TGTGCCAGCAGGCGGGGTACAGTCGATAATGAAAAACTGTTTTTT.

This clone was counted ten times or more. The CDR3 coding sequence is TGTGCCTGGACCCAAAACTACAATGAGCAGTTCTTC. Translating it yields CAWTQNYNEQFF. The chain links TRBV30 to TRBJ2-1; no definite D call. Germline assignment: CDR1 GTSNPN and CDR2 SVGIG (reference sequence). CDR3 size: 12 residues. Deletions cut 4 bases from V and 3 bases from J, with 7 bases between.

This clone was found many times. This chain uses TRBV3-1 with TRBJ2-7; 11 positions agree with TRBD2. V lost 4 bases, J lost 5 bases, and 10 bases stayed unmatched. The CDR3 runs to 16 residues. CDR1 LGHDT and CDR2 YNNKEL come from the germline V gene (reference sequence). This CDR3 is CASSLFVAGGHHEQYF. CDR3 DNA sequence: TGTGCCAGCAGCCTCTTCGTAGCGGGGGGGCACCACGAGCAGTACTTC.

This clone has more than one count but fewer than ten. V and J are TRBV20-1 and TRBJ2-4; D unresolved. Germline CDR1 DFQATT, CDR2 SNEGSKA (reference sequence). The CDR3 is 12 amino acids. The germline V and J ends were trimmed by 3 bases and 6 bases, with 9 bases remaining between them. The CDR3 nucleotides read TGCAGTGCTAGCACACCGCCAAACATTCAGTACTTC. Its translation is CSASTPPNIQYF.

The sample holds many counts of this clone. CDR3 sequence reads: CSGTENTGELFF. The CDR3 DNA follows: TGCAGCGGGACAGAGAACACCGGGGAGCTGTTTTTT. This sequence joins TRBV29-1 and TRBJ2-2, with TRBD1 as a possible D gene (6 bases). Trimming left V 7 bases short and J 1 base short, with 7 bases between. The length of the CDR3 is 12 residues. Germline values: CDR1 SQVTM, CDR2 ANQGSEA.

This clone occurred many times. Here the CDR3 reads CASSLGQGGSYEQYF. The CDR3 coding sequence is TGCGCCAGCAGCTTGGGACAGGGGGGCTCCTACGAGCAGTACTTC. The chain links TRBV5-1 to TRBJ2-7, with 9 nucleotides matching TRBD1. Trimming took 0 bases from V and 0 from J; bases not matched to a gene: 1. The CDR3 has 15 residues. Germline V gene data show CDR1 as SGHRS and CDR2 as YFSETQ.

This clone was counted at least ten times. Compared with germline, one end of the junction differs, possibly owing to a read error. In the same sample, other DNA sequences code for this CDR3. J is TRBJ2-2 and V is TRBV6-2 or TRBV6-3; D call uncertain. Looked up from germline, CDR1 is MNHEY and CDR2 is SVGEGT. The CDR3 covers 14 residues. The DNA of the CDR3 is TGTGCCAGTAGTTTGGGTTACAACACCGGGGAGCTGTTTTTT. Protein: CASSLGYNTGELFF.

This clone was detected many times. The chain couples TRBV5-1 to TRBJ1-2; the D is unclear. CDR3 length equals 13 residues. Looked up from germline, CDR1 is SGHRS and CDR2 is YFSETQ. With 0 bases removed from V and 7 bases from J, the gap between germline ends came to 10 bases. As DNA, the CDR3 is TGCGCCAGCAGCTTGGCAGGCCGGGTTGGCTACACCTTC. Translating it yields CASSLAGRVGYTF.

This clone was counted ten times or more. The chain joins TRBV7-6 to TRBJ2-7; either TRBD1 or TRBD2 may fit D (5 bases each). The CDR3 covers 15 residues. V was pared by 0 bases and J by 4 bases, with 13 bases between. From germline, CDR1 is SGHVS and CDR2 FNYEAQ. The CDR3 is CASSLAQRGGYEQYF. CDR3 in DNA: TGTGCCAGCAGCTTAGCGCAAAGGGGCGGGTACGAGCAGTACTTC. The complete variable domain, with remaining parts taken from reference TRBV7-6 and TRBJ2-7, reads GAGVSQSPRYKVTKRGQDVALRCDPISGHVSLYWYRQALGQGPEFLTYFNYEAQQDKSGLPNDRFSAERPEGSISTLTIQRTEQRDSAMYRCASSLAQRGGYEQYFGPGTRLTVT.

There are many counts of this clone. This chain joins TRBV6-5 and TRBJ2-6; D gene ambiguous. V shed 0 bases and J shed 2 bases, with 2 bases lying between them. The CDR3 loop spans 14 amino acids. CDR1 and CDR2 (germline): MNHEY, SVGAGI. The CDR3 sequence is CASSYSTGANVLTF. CDR3 DNA sequence: TGTGCCAGCAGTTACTCGACTGGGGCCAACGTCCTGACTTTC.

In regard to this clone: A read error may explain this, as a much larger clone is one base away. This rearrangement joins TRBV5-5 to TRBJ1-2; 11 bases line up with TRBD1. The CDR3 loop spans 15 amino acids. The germline V gene encodes CDR1 SGHKS and CDR2 YYEKEE (reference sequence). The CDR3 sequence: CAISLSRTGGVGYTF. CDR3 nucleotide sequence: TGTGCCATCAGCTTGAGTCGGACAGGGGGCGTTGGCTACACCTTC.